The next 20 T cell receptor beta chains were all read from a single sample in a study of shared clonotypes between healthy human individuals. The repertoire was sequenced with immunoSEQ multiplex PCR; TCRdb's copy has only in-frame clones and lacks some. The profile covers 2 million to 3 million clones, with over 85% appearing a single time and 0.35% to 0.45% taken by the ten largest. Sequencing was done on a sample of naive CD4+ T cells from PBMCs. The subset denotes: CD45RA+ positively selected. All receptors derive from a man in his late teens or twenties in good health. Some clones in this sample may be carry-over from other donors' samples.

The chain uses TRBV28 and TRBJ2-1; D is uncertain. V dropped 8 bases and J dropped 0 bases, with 8 bases sitting between them. The germline gives CDR1 MDHEN, CDR2 SYDVKM. The CDR3 is 13 residues long. The CDR3 loop reads CASVTSSYNEQFF. Here the CDR3 DNA reads TGTGCCAGCGTGACCTCCTCCTACAATGAGCAGTTCTTC.

The CDR3 DNA reads TGTGCCAGCGGTCGACTAGCGGGAGGGCTCACAGATACGCAGTATTTT. This sequence encodes CASGRLAGGLTDTQYF. This rearrangement joins TRBV7-2 to TRBJ2-3, with 14 bases matching TRBD2. The V gene end was trimmed by 8 bases and the J gene end by 2 bases; junction bases not matched to a gene: 6. There are 16 residues in the CDR3. The germline V gene encodes CDR1 SGHTA and CDR2 FQGNSA.

The CDR3 DNA reads TGTGCCAGCAGCTTTCGGACTAGCGACAATGAGCAGTTCTTC. This sequence encodes CASSFRTSDNEQFF. This chain connects TRBV7-2 to TRBJ2-1; 9 bases fit TRBD2. With 3 bases clipped from V and 5 bases from J, the junction kept 2 bases outside the gene matches. CDR1 and CDR2 from the germline V gene are SGHTA and FQGNSA. The CDR3 has 14 amino acids.

The chain recombines TRBV6-5 with TRBJ1-2; 7 bases align to TRBD1. CDR1 and CDR2 (germline): MNHEY, SVGAGI. The ends lost 2 bases at V and 3 bases at J; junction bases unmatched: 9. This CDR3 has 16 amino acids. The CDR3 here is CASSYRKGTVYYGYTF. CDR3 DNA: TGTGCCAGCAGTTACCGCAAAGGGACAGTCTACTATGGCTACACCTTC.

The chain employs TRBV5-6 and TRBJ1-2; D unresolved. The ends were cut back, 0 bases at V and 4 bases at J, with 7 bases in the middle. CDR1 and CDR2 from the germline V gene are SGHDT and YYEEEE. The CDR3 runs to 13 residues. The CDR3 DNA is TGTGCCAGCAGCTTGGGGGTTGCCTATGGCTACACCTTC. Translating it yields CASSLGVAYGYTF.

The genes are TRBV28 and TRBJ2-7, with D possibly matching TRBD2 (6 bases). The CDR3 totals 15 residues. CDR1 and CDR2 from the germline V gene are MDHEN and SYDVKM. Trimming removed 5 bases at V and 2 bases at J, with 16 bases between. CDR3 DNA sequence: TGTGCCAGCAGTCCAGGAGGGCCAACTCCCTACGAGCAGTACTTC. Protein product: CASSPGGPTPYEQYF. Full variable domain (remainder filled in from reference TRBV28 and TRBJ2-7): DVKVTQSSRYLVKRTGEKVFLECVQDMDHENMFWYRQDPGLGLRLIYFSYDVKMKEKGDIPEGYSVSREKKERFSLILESASTNQTSMYLCASSPGGPTPYEQYFGPGTRLTVT.

This chain links TRBV9 with TRBJ2-5, with 8 nucleotides matching TRBD1. The CDR3 has 16 residues. CDR1 SGDLS and CDR2 YYNGEE come from the germline V gene. J was trimmed by 1 base and V by 4 bases; bases with no gene match: 9. This chain's CDR3 is CASSSGQGKSQETQYF. The CDR3 DNA sequence: TGTGCCAGCAGCTCCGGACAGGGAAAATCCCAAGAGACCCAGTACTTC.

The chain recombines TRBV5-1 with TRBJ2-3, with 7 bases identical to TRBD2. The ends lost 9 bases at V and 4 bases at J; junction bases unmatched: 11. The CDR3 covers 14 residues. From germline, CDR1 is SGHRS and CDR2 YFSETQ. CDR3 coding DNA: TGCGCCACCAAGGCGGGAGTGCGTTCAGATACGCAGTATTTT. It encodes CATKAGVRSDTQYF.

As concerns this clone: This same CDR3 is encoded by further DNA sequences in the sample. The chain uses TRBV15 and TRBJ2-5; D not certain. The CDR3 length is 13 residues. V was clipped by 3 bases and J by 5 bases, with 10 bases between them. Germline V CDR1 and CDR2: LNHNV, YYDKDF (reference sequence). The CDR3 DNA follows: TGTGCCACCAGCAGGGACCTGGGCGAGACCCAGTACTTC. Protein: CATSRDLGETQYF.

The V gene is TRBV5-1, the J gene TRBJ1-3, with TRBD1 as a possible D gene (5 bases). The CDR3 runs 16 residues. V was clipped by 4 bases and J by 2 bases, with 16 bases between them. The germline V gene encodes CDR1 SGHRS and CDR2 YFSETQ. CDR3 DNA: TGCGCCAGCAGCAGCCTTCCAGGGAATGCTGGAAACACCATATATTTT. This codes for CASSSLPGNAGNTIYF.

The chain recombines TRBV7-6 with TRBJ1-1, with D perhaps matching TRBD1 (6 bases). Trimming pared 5 bases from V and 1 base from J, leaving 11 bases between. CDR1 and CDR2 from the germline V gene are SGHVS and FNYEAQ. The CDR3 has 14 residues. The CDR3 protein is CASSRTVSNTEAFF. The CDR3 DNA is TGTGCCAGCAGCCGGACAGTATCGAACACTGAAGCTTTCTTT. Filled out from reference TRBV7-6 and TRBJ1-1, the complete variable domain reads GAGVSQSPRYKVTKRGQDVALRCDPISGHVSLYWYRQALGQGPEFLTYFNYEAQQDKSGLPNDRFSAERPEGSISTLTIQRTEQRDSAMYRCASSRTVSNTEAFFGQGTRLTVV.

As for this clone: This sample includes further DNA sequences coding for the same CDR3. The V and J genes are TRBV5-4 and TRBJ2-7; D gene uncertain. The CDR3 has 12 residues. V lost 4 bases and J lost 6, with 11 bases in between. Germline CDR1 and CDR2: SGHNT and YYREEE (reference sequence). Here the CDR3 reads CASSPRGGEQYF. The CDR3 coding sequence is TGTGCCAGCAGCCCCCGTGGCGGCGAGCAGTACTTC.

The rearrangement links TRBV5-5 to TRBJ2-1, with no clear D. The germline V gene encodes CDR1 SGHKS and CDR2 YYEKEE (reference sequence). Trimming took 0 bases from V and 3 from J, leaving 7 bases between them. The CDR3 totals 14 residues. The CDR3 sequence: CASSLVMGYNEQFF. CDR3 nucleotides: TGTGCCAGCAGCTTGGTAATGGGCTACAATGAGCAGTTCTTC.

The J gene is TRBJ2-1, the V gene TRBV15, with D perhaps assigned TRBD1 or TRBD2 (6 bases each). CDR3 length: 16 residues. Per the germline V gene, CDR1 is LNHNV and CDR2 is YYDKDF (reference sequence). Trimming removed 5 bases from V and 4 bases from J, with 18 bases in between. In nucleotides, the CDR3 is TGTGCCACCAGCCGAGGTGGGGGGCGGGCGTACAATGAGCAGTTCTTC. Its protein is CATSRGGGRAYNEQFF.

This rearrangement joins TRBV7-2 to TRBJ2-5; D remains ambiguous. Deletions cut 5 bases from V and 1 base from J, with 8 bases between. Germline assignment: CDR1 SGHTA and CDR2 FQGNSA. The CDR3 sequence is 13 residues long. The CDR3 nucleotides read TGTGCCAGCAGCACGCGCCCCCAAGAGACCCAGTACTTC. Its protein product is CASSTRPQETQYF. The whole variable domain, remainder taken from reference TRBV7-2 and TRBJ2-5, is GAGVSQSPSNKVTEKGKDVELRCDPISGHTALYWYRQSLGQGLEFLIYFQGNSAPDKSGLPSDRFSAERTGGSVSTLTIQRTQQEDSAVYLCASSTRPQETQYFGPGTRLLVL.

V is TRBV28 and J is TRBJ1-4; maybe TRBD1 (6 bases). Trimming removed 2 bases from V and 5 bases from J, with 21 bases in between. Germline V CDR1 and CDR2: MDHEN, SYDVKM. This CDR3 is 18 amino acids long. The CDR3 sequence is CASSLLSGGQGPNEKLFF. CDR3 DNA: TGTGCCAGCAGTTTACTTAGCGGGGGGCAGGGCCCAAATGAAAAACTGTTTTTT.

The chain carries TRBV7-2 and TRBJ2-7; no definite D call. With 2 bases removed from V and 4 bases from J, the gap between germline ends came to 12 bases. The CDR3 runs 14 residues. Germline CDR1 and CDR2: SGHTA and FQGNSA. The CDR3 nucleotides read TGTGCCAGCAGCTTATTTAGTGGGGATTACGAGCAGTACTTC. The encoded protein is CASSLFSGDYEQYF.

CDR3 residues: CASSIPRTGTTDTQYF. DNA of the CDR3: TGTGCCAGTAGTATTCCTAGGACAGGGACGACAGATACGCAGTATTTT. The J gene is TRBJ2-3, the V gene TRBV19; 8 nucleotides align to TRBD1. Germline V CDR1 and CDR2: LNHDA, SQIVND (reference sequence). V gave up 3 bases and J gave up 3 bases; unmatched junction bases: 8. This CDR3 is built from 16 residues.

The chain uses TRBV5-1 and TRBJ2-1; no definite D call. The CDR3 is made up of 13 amino acids. V lost 3 bases and J lost 7, with 11 bases in between. CDR1 SGHRS and CDR2 YFSETQ come from the germline V gene. CDR3 nucleotide sequence: TGCGCCAGCAGCTCCCCGTTTCAAAATGAGCAGTTCTTC. As protein: CASSSPFQNEQFF.

The rearrangement joins TRBV28 to TRBJ1-4; D gene unclear. Germline CDR1 and CDR2: MDHEN and SYDVKM. V was pared by 5 bases and J by 10 bases, with 11 bases between. The CDR3 extends over 12 amino acids. This CDR3 reads CASSAAGGKLFF. CDR3 nucleotide sequence: TGTGCCAGCAGTGCCGCGGGAGGAAAACTGTTTTTT.